Each of the 29 T cell receptor beta chains below was sequenced from the same sample in a study of cytomegalovirus exposure and HLA in healthy donors. PCR was performed using 60 Vbeta and 13 Jbeta primers. Profiled with immunoSEQ multiplex PCR; TCRdb holds only in-frame clones, not every one. The top ten hold 1.9% of the sample, which has 150,000 to 200,000 clones, around three quarters seen once. The sequencing sample was made of PBMCs. The receptors here all came from a man aged 25 to 40 in good health and CMV-seronegative.

In this sample, this clone turned up a few times. V is TRBV5-4 and J is TRBJ2-7; tentatively, D is TRBD2 (5 bases). There are 14 residues in the CDR3. Trimming removed 4 bases at V and 7 bases at J, with 18 bases between. Germline CDR1 SGHNT, CDR2 YYREEE (reference sequence). CDR3 amino acids: CASSLQSPSGEQYF. DNA for the CDR3: TGTGCCAGCAGCCTACAGAGCCCATCGGGGGAGCAGTACTTC.

The rearrangement joins TRBV28 to TRBJ2-5; possible D gene TRBD2, 5 bases. The CDR3 is 14 residues long. Germline V gene data show CDR1 as MDHEN and CDR2 as SYDVKM. V lost 5 bases, J lost 5 bases, and 15 bases lay in between. CDR3 nucleotide sequence: TGTGCCAGCAGTAAGGGCCTTACGGGGGAGACCCAGTACTTC. It encodes CASSKGLTGETQYF. Looking up the rest from reference TRBV28 and TRBJ2-5 gives the full variable domain: DVKVTQSSRYLVKRTGEKVFLECVQDMDHENMFWYRQDPGLGLRLIYFSYDVKMKEKGDIPEGYSVSREKKERFSLILESASTNQTSMYLCASSKGLTGETQYFGPGTRLLVL.

The chain combines TRBV6-6 with TRBJ1-1, with 7 positions matching TRBD1. Germline V CDR1 and CDR2: MNHNY, SVGAGI (reference sequence). V lost 7 bases and J lost 3; bases outside the gene matches: 5. CDR3 length: 13 residues. The CDR3, as DNA: TGTGCCAGCACCCAGGGGGGTCACACTGAAGCTTTCTTT. Protein: CASTQGGHTEAFF.

The chain employs TRBV10-3 and TRBJ1-2; 7 bases align to TRBD1. After removal of 7 bases from V and 7 bases from J, the junction contained 9 bases not matched to a gene. The CDR3 spans 13 residues. Germline V gene data show CDR1 as ENHRY and CDR2 as SYGVKD. The CDR3, as DNA: TGTGCCATCACCGACGACAGGGTAGGTGGCTACACCTTC. Translation gives CAITDDRVGGYTF.

This chain links TRBV5-1 with TRBJ2-2; 7 bases align to TRBD1. Germline V gene data show CDR1 as SGHRS and CDR2 as YFSETQ. This CDR3 contains 16 residues. The trim removed 0 bases at V and 3 bases at J, leaving 5 bases unmatched. CDR3 residues: CASSLENRGYTGELFF. CDR3 coding DNA: TGCGCCAGCAGCTTGGAAAACAGGGGCTACACCGGGGAGCTGTTTTTT.

J is TRBJ2-2 and V is TRBV9; 12 bases fit TRBD2. V dropped 9 bases and J dropped 7; count of bases not matched to a gene: 10. Germline lookup yields CDR1 SGDLS and CDR2 YYNGEE. CDR3 length equals 15 residues. This chain's CDR3 is CANTLAGGPDGELFF. The CDR3 DNA reads as TGTGCCAACACCCTAGCGGGAGGGCCGGACGGGGAGCTGTTTTTT.

Here the CDR3 DNA reads TGTGCCAGCAGCTTAGGACAGGGGGCAAGCTCACCCCTCCACTTT. This codes for CASSLGQGASSPLHF. The chain is built from TRBV7-8 and TRBJ1-6, with TRBD1 matching over 10 bases. J was trimmed by 10 bases and V by 1 base; bases with no gene match: 4. The CDR3 has 15 residues. CDR1 and CDR2 from the germline V gene are SGHVS and FQNEAQ.

The genes are TRBV4-1 and TRBJ1-5; 8 bases are a match to TRBD1. The germline V gene encodes CDR1 MGHRA and CDR2 YSYEKL. Losses at the gene ends were 3 bases for V and 6 bases for J; bases not matched to a gene: 10. There are 16 residues in the CDR3. This CDR3 is CASSQAPGGAGQPQHF. The CDR3 DNA reads as TGCGCCAGCAGCCAGGCGCCAGGGGGCGCGGGTCAGCCCCAGCATTTT.

In this sample, this clone turned up a few times. The chain recombines TRBV20-1 with TRBJ1-2; D is unresolved. In germline, CDR1 is DFQATT, CDR2 SNEGSKA (reference sequence). Trimming took off 5 bases at V and 7 bases at J, with 8 bases between the two ends. The CDR3 length is 10 residues. CDR3 nucleotides: TGCAGTGCTCCGGGAGGTGGCTACACCTTC. Translation gives CSAPGGGYTF.

The rearrangement uses TRBV6-1 and TRBJ2-7; D is unclear. The CDR3 totals 15 residues. Trimming removed 5 bases from V and 3 bases from J, with 17 bases in between. Germline CDR1 and CDR2: MNHNS and SASEGT. Here the CDR3 DNA reads TGTGCCAGCAGTAACACCCCGACGACAAGCTACGAGCAGTACTTC. Its protein product is CASSNTPTTSYEQYF.

The chain carries TRBV19 and TRBJ1-2, with D possibly being TRBD1 (6 bases). The CDR3 is made up of 14 amino acids. The germline CDR1 and CDR2 sequences are LNHDA and SQIVND (reference sequence). Trimming removed 10 bases at V and 10 bases at J, with 25 bases between. CDR3 nucleotide sequence: TGTGCCACCGATCCCACCGGGACAAGAATAAACTACACCTTC. Residues: CATDPTGTRINYTF. Full variable domain (remainder filled in from reference TRBV19 and TRBJ1-2): DGGITQSPKYLFRKEGQNVTLSCEQNLNHDAMYWYRQDPGQGLRLIYYSQIVNDFQKGDIAEGYSVSREKKESFPLTVTSAQKNPTAFYLCATDPTGTRINYTFGSGTRLTVV.

The chain recombines TRBV9 with TRBJ2-3, with 15 positions matching TRBD2. Germline V gives CDR1 SGDLS, CDR2 YYNGEE. The CDR3 is 20 amino acids. The V and J ends lost 4 bases and 5 bases, in that order; junction bases with no gene match: 17. The CDR3 region has the DNA TGTGCCAGCAGCCCCGAACCGGGACTAGCGGGAGGAGGGGACGGAGATACGCAGTATTTT. As protein: CASSPEPGLAGGGDGDTQYF.

The chain combines TRBV5-1 with TRBJ2-7; the D gene is possibly TRBD2 (6 bases). V was pared by 0 bases and J by 10 bases, with 20 bases between. The CDR3 is 15 residues long. Germline V gene lookup returns CDR1 SGHRS and CDR2 YFSETQ. The CDR3 reads CASSLGVDLGGNQYF. In DNA form, the CDR3 reads TGCGCCAGCAGCTTGGGGGTGGACCTAGGAGGGAATCAGTACTTC.

The chain couples TRBV27 to TRBJ1-4, with TRBD1 identical over 8 bases. CDR3 length: 13 residues. The J segment lost 6 bases and the V segment lost 7 bases, leaving 4 bases of the junction unmatched. Germline V lookup: CDR1 MNHEY, CDR2 SMNVEV (reference sequence). CDR3 bases: TGTGCCAGCACGGGACAGGCAGATGAAAAACTGTTTTTT. Translating it yields CASTGQADEKLFF.

The chain employs TRBV11-2 and TRBJ2-5, with 9 bases aligning to TRBD2. CDR3 size: 14 residues. The J segment lost 5 bases and the V segment lost 5 bases, leaving 6 bases of the junction unmatched. Looked up from germline, CDR1 is SGHAT and CDR2 is FQNNGV. The CDR3 reads CASSQGLAGETQYF. In nucleotides, the CDR3 is TGTGCCAGCAGCCAGGGACTAGCTGGGGAGACCCAGTACTTC.

V gene TRBV6-4 combines with J gene TRBJ2-2; D is undetermined. Trimming took off 5 bases at V and 1 base at J, with 8 bases between the two ends. Germline V lookup: CDR1 MRHNA, CDR2 SNTAGT. This CDR3 has 14 residues. CDR3 sequence: CASSIDWNTGELFF. The CDR3 DNA is TGTGCCAGCAGTATAGACTGGAACACCGGGGAGCTGTTTTTT.

This clone was recorded once. The chain joins TRBV14 to TRBJ2-2; maybe TRBD2 (6 bases). Germline V gene data show CDR1 as SGHDN and CDR2 as FVKESK. The CDR3 is made up of 14 amino acids. Between the trimmed V and J ends, which lost 3 bases and 4 bases, there was a span of 9 bases. The CDR3 loop is CASSQEGSTGELFF. The CDR3 DNA reads TGTGCCAGCAGCCAGGAGGGCAGCACCGGGGAGCTGTTTTTT.

The V gene is TRBV6-1, the J gene TRBJ2-3; D ambiguous. The CDR3 sequence is 13 residues long. Germline values: CDR1 MNHNS, CDR2 SASEGT. V gave up 7 bases and J gave up 6 bases, with 14 bases separating them. The CDR3 here is CASTALLSDTQYF. The CDR3, as DNA: TGTGCCAGCACCGCGTTATTAAGTGATACGCAGTATTTT.

There are a few counts of this clone. This chain links TRBV4-1 with TRBJ2-7; TRBD2 agrees at 11 bases. Germline-derived CDR1 and CDR2 are MGHRA and YSYEKL. The CDR3 consists of 16 residues. V gave up 3 bases and J gave up 3 bases; unmatched junction bases: 7. CDR3 sequence (DNA): TGCGCCAGCAGCCAGGGAGCTAGCGGGAGGTACTACGAGCAGTACTTC. This gives the protein CASSQGASGRYYEQYF.

This clone occurred a few times. The gene calls are TRBV15 and TRBJ1-4; TRBD1 might be the D (5 bases). The V gene lost 0 bases and the J gene lost 4 bases, with 12 bases spanning the gap. CDR1 is LNHNV, CDR2 YYDKDF, per germline (reference sequence). This CDR3 comprises 16 residues. The CDR3 nucleotides read TGTGCCACCAGCAGAGATCTCAGGGCACGTAATGAAAAACTGTTTTTT. Amino acid sequence: CATSRDLRARNEKLFF.

The chain has TRBV11-2 and TRBJ2-7; 8 bases line up with TRBD2. Germline V gene sequence: CDR1 SGHAT, CDR2 FQNNGV. The CDR3 spans 15 residues. V gave up 4 bases and J gave up 3 bases; unmatched junction bases: 8. Here the CDR3 DNA reads TGTGCCAGCAGCTCCGAACTAGCGGATTACTACGAGCAGTACTTC. It is translated as CASSSELADYYEQYF.

The chain uses TRBV30 and TRBJ2-1, with 10 bases fitting TRBD2. V dropped 3 bases and J dropped 7; count of bases not matched to a gene: 6. The germline V gene has CDR1 GTSNPN and CDR2 SVGIG (reference sequence). The length of the CDR3 is 14 residues. CDR3 protein: CAWRPSGSGNEQFF. The CDR3 nucleotides read TGTGCCTGGAGGCCTAGCGGGAGTGGGAATGAGCAGTTCTTC.

The V gene is TRBV18, the J gene TRBJ2-7, with D perhaps TRBD2 (5 bases). Germline V gene data show CDR1 as KGHSH and CDR2 as LQKENI. Trimming shortened V by 6 bases and J by 2 bases, and 14 bases separated the two germline ends. This CDR3 is built from 14 residues. Written as DNA, the CDR3 is TGTGCCAGCTCCGGAGGACGGGTGGCCTACGAGCAGTACTTC. The encoded protein is CASSGGRVAYEQYF.

V and J are TRBV6-5 and TRBJ2-1; 10 bases match TRBD1. CDR3 length: 15 residues. Looked up from germline, CDR1 is MNHEY and CDR2 is SVGAGI. With V trimmed by 6 bases and J by 9 bases, 11 bases remained unmatched. The CDR3 DNA is TGTGCCAGCAGGCAGGACAGGGGGTTTGCTGGTGAGCAGTTCTTC. It codes for CASRQDRGFAGEQFF.

The chain couples TRBV7-9 to TRBJ1-1; TRBD1 aligns across 12 bases. This CDR3 has 16 amino acids. Losses at the gene ends were 4 bases for V and 1 base for J; bases not matched to a gene: 4. The germline CDR1 and CDR2 sequences are SEHNR and FQNEAQ (reference sequence). The CDR3 bases are TGTGCCAGCAGCTCCGGGACAGGGGGCGCGAACACTGAAGCTTTCTTT. Translation gives CASSSGTGGANTEAFF. Using reference TRBV7-9 and TRBJ1-1 for the parts outside the CDR3, the full variable domain is DTGVSQNPRHKITKRGQNVTFRCDPISEHNRLYWYRQTLGQGPEFLTYFQNEAQLEKSRLLSDRFSAERPKGSFSTLEIQRTEQGDSAMYLCASSSGTGGANTEAFFGQGTRLTVV.

This clone has more than one count but fewer than ten. The V and J genes are TRBV11-2 and TRBJ1-5, with 10 positions matching TRBD1. Germline-derived CDR1 and CDR2 are SGHAT and FQNNGV. Unmatched junction bases numbered 7, after V lost 5 bases and J lost 6 bases. The CDR3 has 15 residues. CDR3 nucleotide sequence: TGTGCCAGCAGCCCCGGGACAGGGGTTCTTCAGCCCCAGCATTTT. Translated, it gives CASSPGTGVLQPQHF.

V gene TRBV6-1 combines with J gene TRBJ1-5; TRBD1 might be the D (6 bases). The CDR3 is made up of 15 amino acids. CDR1 MNHNS and CDR2 SASEGT come from the germline V gene. Trimming cost V 6 bases and J 0 bases, with 12 bases left between them. The CDR3 coding sequence is TGTGCCAGCAGCAGACAGGACAATAGCAATCAGCCCCAGCATTTT. This sequence encodes CASSRQDNSNQPQHF.

The chain uses TRBV6-1 and TRBJ1-3; 7 bases map to TRBD1. The CDR3 is made up of 15 amino acids. J lost 0 bases, V lost 7 bases, and 6 bases had no gene match. Per germline, CDR1 MNHNS and CDR2 SASEGT. The CDR3 spells CASTSRGISGNTIYF. The CDR3 bases are TGTGCCAGCACCAGCAGGGGGATCTCTGGAAACACCATATATTTT.

The gene calls are TRBV15 and TRBJ1-4, with D maybe TRBD1 (6 bases). The CDR3 contains 15 residues. The V end lost 4 bases, the J end lost 10 bases, and 19 bases lay between the germline ends. In germline, CDR1 is LNHNV, CDR2 YYDKDF (reference sequence). CDR3 sequence: CATSIRTEARGKLFF. In nucleotides, the CDR3 is TGTGCCACCAGCATAAGGACAGAAGCCCGCGGAAAACTGTTTTTT.